These 5 T cell receptor beta chains originate from one sample sequenced in a study of cytomegalovirus exposure and HLA in healthy donors. Amplification used 60 Vbeta primers and 13 Jbeta primers. Profiled with immunoSEQ multiplex PCR; TCRdb holds only in-frame clones, not every one. The table lists over 150,000 clones, 65% to 70% of them singletons. The specimen was PBMCs. These receptors were obtained from a woman in her late teens or twenties in good health and CMV-seropositive.

The gene calls are TRBV6-5 and TRBJ1-2; D ambiguous. Looked up from germline, CDR1 is MNHEY and CDR2 is SVGAGI. The V and J ends lost 7 bases and 6 bases respectively, with 15 bases between them. The CDR3 spans 13 residues. The CDR3 DNA follows: TGTGCCAGCACCAAAAGCGGGGTTCATGGCTACACCTTC. Its translation is CASTKSGVHGYTF.

This clone was seen only a few times. The chain employs TRBV5-4 and TRBJ1-1; perhaps TRBD1 as D (5 bases). V was clipped by 2 bases and J by 5 bases, with 16 bases between them. Germline V lookup: CDR1 SGHNT, CDR2 YYREEE (reference sequence). There are 15 residues in the CDR3. The CDR3 sequence: CASSFQGSPVTEAFF. DNA of the CDR3: TGTGCCAGCAGCTTCCAGGGTTCCCCAGTAACTGAAGCTTTCTTT. The full variable domain, rest sourced from reference TRBV5-4 and TRBJ1-1, is ETGVTQSPTHLIKTRGQQVTLRCSSQSGHNTVSWYQQALGQGPQFIFQYYREEENGRGNFPPRFSGLQFPNYSSELNVNALELDDSALYLCASSFQGSPVTEAFFGQGTRLTVV.

The J gene is TRBJ1-1, the V gene TRBV7-9; weak D call: TRBD1 (6 bases). Germline-derived CDR1 and CDR2 are SEHNR and FQNEAQ (reference sequence). The germline V and J ends were trimmed by 4 bases and 8 bases, with 23 bases remaining between them. The CDR3 is 16 residues long. CDR3 DNA sequence: TGTGCCAGCAGCTCCCATGCCTCGGGGACAACTATCGAAGCTTTCTTT. This codes for CASSSHASGTTIEAFF.

This rearrangement joins TRBV27 to TRBJ1-2; D not resolved. The germline V gene has CDR1 MNHEY and CDR2 SMNVEV (reference sequence). V lost 2 bases and J lost 6, with 7 bases in between. The CDR3 spans 12 residues. CDR3 sequence: CASSLPGNGYTF. CDR3 DNA sequence: TGTGCCAGCAGTTTACCCGGGAATGGCTACACCTTC.

This clone was seen only a few times. This chain links TRBV6-5 with TRBJ2-3; 9 bases are shared with TRBD1. CDR3 length: 13 residues. The trim removed 8 bases at V and 3 bases at J, leaving 3 bases unmatched. Germline values: CDR1 MNHEY, CDR2 SVGAGI. The CDR3 nucleotides are TGTGCCAGCGGGACAGGGATAACAGATACGCAGTATTTT. Translating gives CASGTGITDTQYF.